These 18 T cell receptor beta chains share one sample of origin, sequenced in a study of T-cell memory formation after mild COVID-19. Using its own MiXCR run on the 5' RACE reads, TCRdb lists one record per CDR3 protein. The sample comprises tens of thousands of distinct CDR3 sequences, about 12% of which are singletons, and about 26% rests with the top ten. Sequences were obtained from PBMCs or a T cell subset sorted from them (not recorded which). These receptors were taken from an adult woman who had mild COVID-19 (a few samples of this study predate the infection). Cell type and time point are not known.

This sequence joins TRBV7-9 and TRBJ2-7; D is possibly TRBD1 or TRBD2 (5 bases each). Trimming cost V 6 bases and J 1 base, with 13 bases left between them. Germline V lookup: CDR1 SEHNR, CDR2 FQNEAQ (reference sequence). This CDR3 contains 14 residues. CDR3 sequence: CASRSGTESYEQYF. In DNA form, the CDR3 reads TGTGCCAGCAGATCAGGGACGGAGTCCTACGAGCAGTACTTC.

This clonotype occurred a few times. The gene calls are TRBV5-1 and TRBJ1-1; weak D call: TRBD1 (6 bases). V was trimmed by 7 bases and J by 4 bases, leaving 14 bases between them. Germline V CDR1 and CDR2: SGHRS, YFSETQ. The CDR3 has 13 amino acids. CDR3 sequence: CASGNTRGTEAFF. CDR3 DNA sequence: TGCGCCAGCGGCAACACCAGGGGCACTGAAGCTTTCTTT.

The V and J genes are TRBV20-1 and TRBJ2-1; unclear D gene. This CDR3 is built from 16 residues. Trimming left V 0 bases short and J 8 bases short, with 20 bases between. From germline, CDR1 is DFQATT and CDR2 SNEGSKA (reference sequence). CDR3 region: CSARDFSDPAVYEQFF. CDR3 sequence (DNA): TGCAGTGCTAGAGATTTCTCGGACCCGGCCGTATATGAGCAGTTCTTC.

V is TRBV24-1 and J is TRBJ1-1; D is unclear. Looked up from germline, CDR1 is KGHDR and CDR2 is SFDVKD. Trimming left V 9 bases short and J 6 bases short, with 4 bases between. CDR3 length: 9 amino acids. Written as DNA, the CDR3 is TGTGCCACCCCAGCTGAAGCTTTCTTT. Translation gives CATPAEAFF.

V and J are TRBV15 and TRBJ2-1, with 12 bases aligning to TRBD2. V was clipped by 7 bases and J by 10 bases; unmatched bases: 11. Germline V gene data show CDR1 as LNHNV and CDR2 as YYDKDF (reference sequence). The CDR3 runs 15 residues. CDR3 DNA: TGTGCCACCACCCGACTAGCGGGAGCGGCGTCGGAGCAGTTCTTC. Amino acid sequence: CATTRLAGAASEQFF.

The sample holds a few counts of this clonotype. This chain connects TRBV24-1 to TRBJ2-3; no definite D call. CDR1 is KGHDR and CDR2 is SFDVKD in the germline V gene. The CDR3 spans 15 residues. The V end was cut by 6 bases, the J end by 6 bases, with 18 bases between. CDR3 sequence (DNA): TGTGCCACCAGTCTGGGCGAGTGGGGTCTCGATACGCAGTATTTT. Translation: CATSLGEWGLDTQYF.

V usage is TRBV25-1 and J usage is TRBJ2-7; 10 bases map to TRBD2. Germline V gives CDR1 MGHDK, CDR2 SYGVNS. With 3 bases clipped from V and 6 bases from J, the junction kept 17 bases outside the gene matches. The CDR3 is 18 residues long. In nucleotides, the CDR3 is TGTGCCAGCAGTGAGTTTGAGCGGGGGGGACCTCTTGGGAGCGAGCAGTACTTC. Its translation: CASSEFERGGPLGSEQYF.

This clonotype was seen only a few times. V usage is TRBV30 and J usage is TRBJ2-7, with 8 nucleotides matching TRBD2. V trimming: 3 bases; J trimming: 2 bases; junction bases outside the gene matches: 9. Germline lookup yields CDR1 GTSNPN and CDR2 SVGIG (reference sequence). This CDR3 region has 15 residues. The CDR3 region is CAWRSPSGSPYEQYF. CDR3 nucleotides: TGTGCCTGGAGGTCCCCCAGCGGGAGCCCCTACGAGCAGTACTTC.

The V and J genes are TRBV7-3 and TRBJ2-6; D tentatively fits TRBD1 or TRBD2 (5 bases each). Germline CDR1 is SGHTA and CDR2 is FQGTGA. With 2 bases removed from V and 0 bases from J, the gap between germline ends came to 17 bases. The CDR3 runs to 19 residues. CDR3 residues: CASSLQVGDVISGANVLTF. In DNA form, the CDR3 reads TGTGCCAGCAGCTTACAAGTCGGGGACGTTATCTCTGGGGCCAACGTCCTGACTTTC.

This clonotype was picked up many times. The gene calls are TRBV10-3 and TRBJ1-6, with D possibly TRBD1 on 5 matching bases. This CDR3 is 14 amino acids long. V shed 11 bases and J shed 5 bases, with 16 bases lying between them. CDR1 and CDR2 from the germline V gene are ENHRY and SYGVKD. The CDR3 DNA sequence: TGTGCCCCGTCCGGGGGACCCGATAATTCACCCCTCCACTTT. This gives the protein CAPSGGPDNSPLHF.

This sequence joins TRBV12-3 or TRBV12-4 and TRBJ2-1; D perhaps matches TRBD2 (7 bases). Trimming left V 2 bases short and J 4 bases short, with 12 bases between. The CDR3 has 15 amino acids. CDR3 protein: CASSLLGGAYNEQFF. CDR3 nucleotide sequence: TGTGCCAGCAGTTTATTGGGGGGGGCTTACAATGAGCAGTTCTTC.

The chain has TRBV4-3 and TRBJ2-7; D is perhaps TRBD1 or TRBD2 (5 bases each). The germline V gene has CDR1 LGHNA and CDR2 YSLEER. The CDR3 contains 15 residues. V lost 0 bases, J lost 4 bases, and 13 bases lay in between. For the CDR3, the DNA is TGCGCCAGCAGCCAAGATTGGGACCGTACGTACGAGCAGTACTTC. This gives the protein CASSQDWDRTYEQYF.

The chain carries TRBV5-1 and TRBJ2-7; tentatively, D is TRBD1 (5 bases). The length of the CDR3 is 13 residues. Trimming took 0 bases from V and 7 from J, leaving 11 bases between them. CDR1 and CDR2 from the germline V gene are SGHRS and YFSETQ. The CDR3 sequence is CASSLGRGFEQYF. DNA for the CDR3: TGCGCCAGCAGCTTGGGTAGGGGTTTTGAGCAGTACTTC.

This chain links TRBV4-1 with TRBJ2-7; D gene unclear. Trimming removed 2 bases from V and 3 bases from J, with 8 bases in between. In germline, CDR1 is MGHRA, CDR2 YSYEKL. This CDR3 is built from 13 residues. CDR3 amino acids: CASSQRVGYEQYF. CDR3 sequence (DNA): TGCGCCAGCAGCCAACGGGTAGGCTACGAGCAGTACTTC.

This clonotype was seen a handful of times. The gene calls are TRBV7-9 and TRBJ2-7, with D uncertain. The germline gives CDR1 SEHNR, CDR2 FQNEAQ (reference sequence). V was clipped by 1 base and J by 3 bases, with 10 bases between them. CDR3 length: 14 residues. DNA for the CDR3: TGTGCCAGCAGCTTAGATAGTATATACTACGAGCAGTACTTC. Translated, it gives CASSLDSIYYEQYF. Variable domain in full (rest from reference TRBV7-9 and TRBJ2-7): DTGVSQNPRHKITKRGQNVTFRCDPISEHNRLYWYRQTLGQGPEFLTYFQNEAQLEKSRLLSDRFSAERPKGSFSTLEIQRTEQGDSAMYLCASSLDSIYYEQYFGPGTRLTVT.

Many counts were recorded for this clonotype. The V call is TRBV7-2, the J call TRBJ2-7; TRBD1 aligns across 9 bases. The CDR3 covers 16 residues. Germline V gene data show CDR1 as SGHTA and CDR2 as FQGNSA. V was clipped by 3 bases and J by 0 bases; unmatched bases: 6. The CDR3, as DNA: TGTGCCAGCAGCTTGGGGGACAGGGAGGTCTCCTACGAGCAGTACTTC. It translates to CASSLGDREVSYEQYF.

This clonotype came up a few times. V is TRBV5-1 and J is TRBJ2-7; 9 nucleotides agree with TRBD1. This CDR3 region has 14 residues. Germline lookup yields CDR1 SGHRS and CDR2 YFSETQ. V gave up 4 bases and J gave up 3 bases; unmatched junction bases: 5. CDR3 bases: TGCGCCAGCAGCAGAGGGACAGGGAGCTACGAGCAGTACTTC. Its protein is CASSRGTGSYEQYF.

The table lists this clonotype with a few counts. The genes are TRBV12-3 or TRBV12-4 and TRBJ2-3; D is possibly TRBD2 (6 bases). Trimming left V 7 bases short and J 0 bases short, with 14 bases between. This CDR3 has 15 amino acids. This CDR3 is CASKMGGFSTDTQYF. Written as DNA, the CDR3 is TGTGCCAGCAAAATGGGGGGATTTAGCACAGATACGCAGTATTTT.